This T cell receptor (beta chain) was retrieved from a study of shared clonotypes between healthy human individuals. Study as a whole: Donors, aged 18 to 49, were a couple of women and three men. General study findings and limits: Compared with clonotypes that all four donors shared, non-shared clonotypes had lower generation probabilities. An expected dependence of interdonor clonotype sharing on sequencing depth was noted.

This clone has only a few counts. What it recognizes is unknown. The germline CDR1 and CDR2 sequences are MNHNY and SVGAGI (reference sequence). The CDR3 spans 14 residues. V was trimmed by 8 bases and J by 0 bases, leaving 13 bases between them. The method was immunoSEQ multiplex PCR; TCRdb's version includes in-frame clones alone and lacks a portion of them. In the table there are millions of clones, more than 80% of which are singletons. This chain uses TRBV6-6 with TRBJ1-1; a possible D gene is TRBD1 (6 bases). This TCR was recovered from a young man in good health. The specimen sequenced was naive CD4+ T cells sorted from blood. As for subset: CD45RA+ positively selected. The CDR3 coding sequence is TGTGCCAGCGGACAAACAGGGCTGAACACTGAAGCTTTCTTT. It translates to CASGQTGLNTEAFF.